The 8 T cell receptor beta chains below come from one sample, sequenced in a study of blood T cell repertoires in COVID-19. Some clones are missing from TCRdb's copy, which holds only in-frame ones; the method was immunoSEQ multiplex PCR. The table lists roughly 140,000 clones, 80% to 90% of them singletons, with about 3.5% in the top ten. Sequencing used peripheral blood. All receptors derive from a man aged 70-80 years with acute or convalescent COVID-19.

The rearrangement links TRBV6-6 to TRBJ1-2, with TRBD1 matching 8 bases. V was clipped by 4 bases and J by 4 bases; unmatched bases: 2. The CDR3 runs to 13 residues. Germline loops: CDR1 MNHNY, CDR2 SVGAGI (reference sequence). CDR3 coding DNA: TGTGCCAGCAGTTTCGGACAGGGCTATGGCTACACCTTC. Protein sequence: CASSFGQGYGYTF.

The V and J genes are TRBV19 and TRBJ1-1; D not resolved. The CDR3 contains 12 residues. Germline lookup yields CDR1 LNHDA and CDR2 SQIVND (reference sequence). The V end was cut by 6 bases, the J end by 4 bases, with 9 bases between. The CDR3 nucleotides read TGTGCCAGTAGCCGGAGAAGCACTGAAGCTTTCTTT. Encoded protein: CASSRRSTEAFF.

The rearrangement uses TRBV7-8 and TRBJ2-1; TRBD2 agrees at 9 bases. This CDR3 is built from 17 residues. CDR1 and CDR2 (germline): SGHVS, FQNEAQ. The trim removed 0 bases at V and 7 bases at J, leaving 10 bases unmatched. DNA of the CDR3: TGTGCCAGCAGCTTAGCCGCTAGCGGGAACCTTGGGAATGAGCAGTTCTTC. Amino acid sequence: CASSLAASGNLGNEQFF.

This chain links TRBV4-2 with TRBJ2-7, with TRBD2 identical over 11 bases. The CDR3 runs 16 residues. J lost 3 bases, V lost 0 bases, and 4 bases had no gene match. Germline-derived CDR1 and CDR2 are LGHNA and YNFKEQ. The DNA for the CDR3 is TGTGCCAGCAGCCAAGACGGGACTAGCGGATTCTACGAGCAGTACTTC. This sequence encodes CASSQDGTSGFYEQYF.

This rearrangement joins TRBV9 to TRBJ2-1, with TRBD2 as a possible D gene (5 bases). Germline V gene sequence: CDR1 SGDLS, CDR2 YYNGEE. The V end was cut by 4 bases, the J end by 2 bases, with 13 bases between. This CDR3 region has 15 residues. The CDR3, as DNA: TGTGCCAGCAGCCTTTGGGCAGCGGCCTACAATGAGCAGTTCTTC. The encoded protein is CASSLWAAAYNEQFF.

This clone was counted a few times. The rearrangement joins TRBV28 to TRBJ2-1, with 7 bases lining up with TRBD1. Germline lookup yields CDR1 MDHEN and CDR2 SYDVKM. J gave up 9 bases and V 6 bases, and 14 bases lay outside the gene matches. The CDR3 totals 15 residues. As DNA, the CDR3 is TGTGCCAGCAGACTCGACAGGGCGAGAGGATCTGAGCAGTTCTTC. It encodes CASRLDRARGSEQFF.

The V gene is TRBV28, the J gene TRBJ1-4; D gene uncertain. The germline V gene encodes CDR1 MDHEN and CDR2 SYDVKM. Trimming took 2 bases from V and 4 from J, leaving 5 bases between them. CDR3 length: 13 amino acids. CDR3 sequence (DNA): TGTGCCAGCAGTTTAGACAATAATGAAAAACTGTTTTTT. It is translated as CASSLDNNEKLFF.

The rearrangement links TRBV11-2 to TRBJ2-1; D perhaps matches TRBD2 (6 bases). With 7 bases removed from V and 8 bases from J, the gap between germline ends came to 18 bases. The CDR3 sequence is 14 residues long. Germline V CDR1 and CDR2: SGHAT, FQNNGV. Here the CDR3 reads CASTWGRNGYEQFF. The CDR3 nucleotides are TGTGCCAGCACCTGGGGGAGGAATGGCTATGAGCAGTTCTTC.